This T cell receptor (beta chain) appears in the sequencing data of a study of tumor-infiltrating lymphocytes in primary liver carcinoma. Study background: Surgical resection was used to treat these primary liver carcinoma patients. Patients of both sexes were 30 to 69 years old.

Blood RNA came from unsorted whole blood; germline DNA was also extracted. This CDR3 contains 18 residues. Germline assignment: CDR1 SGHAT and CDR2 FQDESV (reference sequence). The template, around 540 ng total RNA, yielded TCR beta cDNA made with a constant-region primer. Slightly modified ARM-PCR served as the procedure for the TCR beta libraries. These libraries came from three rounds of nested multiplex PCR. Use of TRBV1-TRBV30 forward primers with a C-beta reverse primer characterized the first two PCR rounds, which lasted around 11 cycles each. TCRdb passed the multiplex PCR reads through MiXCR, listing each CDR3 protein once. This sample has about 180,000 distinct CDR3 sequences, with about 55% found just once. Study-level points and caveats: Without sorting, CD4+ versus CD8+ T cell repertoires were not compared. Blood had a significantly lower top-250-clone fraction than tumors did (p = 0.039).

This clonotype was counted once. What it binds is not known. The junction differs from germline at one of its ends, possibly a read error. The source is a man in his forties with primary liver carcinoma and hepatitis B virus infection. Sequencing used peripheral blood. The rearrangement links TRBV11-1 to TRBJ2-3; the match to TRBD2 covers 12 bases. CDR3 loop: CASSFGLAGSASTDTHNF. In DNA, the CDR3 is TGTGCCAGCAGCTTTGGACTAGCGGGATCTGCTAGCACAGATACGCATAATTTT.